This T cell receptor (beta chain) is from a study of CD8+ T cells in alopecia areata. Study-wide results and caveats: Alphabeta T cells residing in normal skin are also sequenced in scalp samples. More clonal than normal scalp was lesional scalp, particularly alopecia totalis/universalis.

Peripheral blood samples and lesional scalp punch biopsies were obtained from alopecia areata patients. Sorting from PBMCs produced CD4+ and CD8+ T cells. V gave up 6 bases and J gave up 4 bases, with 22 bases separating them. Germline loops: CDR1 MDHEN, CDR2 SYDVKM. CDR3 length: 17 amino acids. Following RNA extraction, reverse transcription yielded cDNA that acted as the sequencing template. Sequencing was performed with immunoSEQ multiplex PCR; in TCRdb, only in-frame clones are kept and a portion is missing. The repertoire holds roughly 23,000 clones, with roughly 50% as singletons. In regard to this clone: Its antigen is as yet unknown.

This chain links TRBV28 with TRBJ1-5, with D possibly being TRBD1 (5 bases). The source material was NKG2D-high CD8+ T cells sorted from blood. The TCR comes from a human donor with alopecia areata. The chain's CDR3 is CASSPLSWAGKNQPQHF. In DNA form, the CDR3 reads TGTGCCAGCAGCCCTCTTTCATGGGCAGGGAAAAATCAGCCCCAGCATTTT.